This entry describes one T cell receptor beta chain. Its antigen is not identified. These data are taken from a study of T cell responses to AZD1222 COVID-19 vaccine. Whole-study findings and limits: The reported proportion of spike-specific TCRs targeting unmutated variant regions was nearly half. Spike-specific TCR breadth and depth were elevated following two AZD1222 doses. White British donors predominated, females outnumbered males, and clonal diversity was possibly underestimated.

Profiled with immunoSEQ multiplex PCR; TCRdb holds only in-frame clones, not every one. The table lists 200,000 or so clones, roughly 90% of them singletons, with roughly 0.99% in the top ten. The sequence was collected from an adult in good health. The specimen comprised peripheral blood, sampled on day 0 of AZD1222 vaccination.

The CDR3 here is CASSAGRGAYEQYF. CDR3 coding DNA: TGTGCCAGCAGCGCGGGGAGGGGGGCCTACGAGCAGTACTTC. The chain employs TRBV9 and TRBJ2-7; a possible D gene is TRBD2 (7 bases). Trimming stripped 3 bases from V and 2 bases from J, with 12 bases between. CDR3 length: 14 residues. Germline V gives CDR1 SGDLS, CDR2 YYNGEE.